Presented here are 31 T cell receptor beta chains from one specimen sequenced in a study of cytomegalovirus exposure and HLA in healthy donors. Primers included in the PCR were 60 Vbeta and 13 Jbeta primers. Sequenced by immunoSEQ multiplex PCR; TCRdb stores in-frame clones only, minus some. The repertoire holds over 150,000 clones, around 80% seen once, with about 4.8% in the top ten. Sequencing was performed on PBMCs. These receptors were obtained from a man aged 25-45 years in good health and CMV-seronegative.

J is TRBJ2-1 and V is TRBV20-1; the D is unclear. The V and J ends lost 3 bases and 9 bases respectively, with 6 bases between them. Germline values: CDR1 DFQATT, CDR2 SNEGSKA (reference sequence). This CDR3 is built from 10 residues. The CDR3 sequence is CSASGAEQFF. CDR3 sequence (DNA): TGCAGTGCTAGCGGAGCTGAGCAGTTCTTC.

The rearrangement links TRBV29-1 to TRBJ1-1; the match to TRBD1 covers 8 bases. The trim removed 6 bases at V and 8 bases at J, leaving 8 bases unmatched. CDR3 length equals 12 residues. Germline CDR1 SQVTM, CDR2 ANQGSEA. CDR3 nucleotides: TGCAGCGTGAACAGGGGGTCGGGAGAAGCTTTCTTT. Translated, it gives CSVNRGSGEAFF.

The CDR3 spells CASSSPSLSGLASATQYF. The DNA for the CDR3 is TGTGCCAGCAGTTCGCCTTCTCTCTCGGGACTAGCGTCGGCGACCCAGTACTTC. This chain joins TRBV28 and TRBJ2-5; 10 bases align to TRBD2. This CDR3 spans 18 amino acids. Looked up from germline, CDR1 is MDHEN and CDR2 is SYDVKM. The J segment lost 7 bases and the V segment lost 4 bases, leaving 18 bases of the junction unmatched.

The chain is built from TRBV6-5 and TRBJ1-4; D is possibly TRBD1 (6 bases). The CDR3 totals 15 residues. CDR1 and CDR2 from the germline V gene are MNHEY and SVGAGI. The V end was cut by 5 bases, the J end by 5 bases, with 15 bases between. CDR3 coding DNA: TGTGCCAGCAGTCAAAATCAGGGGCAGAATGAAAAACTGTTTTTT. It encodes CASSQNQGQNEKLFF.

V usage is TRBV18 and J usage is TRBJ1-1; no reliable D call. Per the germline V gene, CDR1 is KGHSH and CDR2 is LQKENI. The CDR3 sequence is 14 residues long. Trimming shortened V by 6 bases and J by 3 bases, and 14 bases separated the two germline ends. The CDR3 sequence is CASSREQTDTEAFF. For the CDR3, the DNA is TGTGCCAGCTCGAGGGAGCAGACGGACACTGAAGCTTTCTTT. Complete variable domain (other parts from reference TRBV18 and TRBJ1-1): NAGVMQNPRHLVRRRGQEARLRCSPMKGHSHVYWYRQLPEEGLKFMVYLQKENIIDESGMPKERFSAEFPKEGPSILRIQQVVRGDSAAYFCASSREQTDTEAFFGQGTRLTVV.

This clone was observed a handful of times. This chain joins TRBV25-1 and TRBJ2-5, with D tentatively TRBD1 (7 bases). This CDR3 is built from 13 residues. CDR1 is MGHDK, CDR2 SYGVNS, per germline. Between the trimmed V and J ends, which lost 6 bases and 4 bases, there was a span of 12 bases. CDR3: CASRTEGAETQYF. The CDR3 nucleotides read TGTGCCAGCAGAACGGAGGGGGCAGAGACCCAGTACTTC.

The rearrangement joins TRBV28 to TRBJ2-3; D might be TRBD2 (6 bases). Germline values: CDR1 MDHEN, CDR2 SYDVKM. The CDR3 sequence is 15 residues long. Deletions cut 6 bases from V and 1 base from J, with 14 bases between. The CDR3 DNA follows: TGTGCCAGCAGCTACGATGAGCGGGGCACAGATACGCAGTATTTT. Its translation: CASSYDERGTDTQYF.

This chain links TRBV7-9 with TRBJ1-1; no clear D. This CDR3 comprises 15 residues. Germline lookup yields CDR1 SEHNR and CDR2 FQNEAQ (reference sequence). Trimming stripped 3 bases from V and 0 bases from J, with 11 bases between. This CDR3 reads CASSFIGSMNTEAFF. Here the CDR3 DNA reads TGTGCCAGCAGCTTCATCGGGAGTATGAACACTGAAGCTTTCTTT.

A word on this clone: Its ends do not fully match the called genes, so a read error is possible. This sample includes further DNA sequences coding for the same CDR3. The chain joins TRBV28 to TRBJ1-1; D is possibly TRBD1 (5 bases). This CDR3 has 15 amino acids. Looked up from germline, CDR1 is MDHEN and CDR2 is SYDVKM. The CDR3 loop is CASSLMGGGNTEAFF. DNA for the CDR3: TGTGCCAGCAGTTTAATGGGGGGAGGGAACACTGAAGCCTTCTTT. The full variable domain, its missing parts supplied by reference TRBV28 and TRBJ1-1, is DVKVTQSSRYLVKRTGEKVFLECVQDMDHENMFWYRQDPGLGLRLIYFSYDVKMKEKGDIPEGYSVSREKKERFSLILESASTNQTSMYLCASSLMGGGNTEAFFGQGTRLTVV.

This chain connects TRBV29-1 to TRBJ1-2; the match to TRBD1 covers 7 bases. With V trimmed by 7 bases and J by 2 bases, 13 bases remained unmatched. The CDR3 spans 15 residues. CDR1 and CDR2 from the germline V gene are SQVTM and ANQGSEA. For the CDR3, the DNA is TGCAGCGCAACCCAGGGACAGCTCCTAAACTATGGCTACACCTTC. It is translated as CSATQGQLLNYGYTF.

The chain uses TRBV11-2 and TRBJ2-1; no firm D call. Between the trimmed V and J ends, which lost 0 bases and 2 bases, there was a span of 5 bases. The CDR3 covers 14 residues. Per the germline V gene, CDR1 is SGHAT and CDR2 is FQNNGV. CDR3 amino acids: CASSLETAYNEQFF. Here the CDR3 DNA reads TGTGCCAGCAGCTTAGAAACAGCCTACAATGAGCAGTTCTTC.

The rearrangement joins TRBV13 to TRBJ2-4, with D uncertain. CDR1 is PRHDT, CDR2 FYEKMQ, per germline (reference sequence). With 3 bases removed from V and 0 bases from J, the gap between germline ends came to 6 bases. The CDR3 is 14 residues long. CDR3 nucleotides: TGTGCCAGCAGCTTTCCCCTAGCCAAAAACATTCAGTACTTC. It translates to CASSFPLAKNIQYF. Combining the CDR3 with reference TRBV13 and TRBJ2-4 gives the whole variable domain AAGVIQSPRHLIKEKRETATLKCYPIPRHDTVYWYQQGPGQDPQFLISFYEKMQSDKGSIPDRFSAQQFSDYHSELNMSSLELGDSALYFCASSFPLAKNIQYFGAGTRLSVL.

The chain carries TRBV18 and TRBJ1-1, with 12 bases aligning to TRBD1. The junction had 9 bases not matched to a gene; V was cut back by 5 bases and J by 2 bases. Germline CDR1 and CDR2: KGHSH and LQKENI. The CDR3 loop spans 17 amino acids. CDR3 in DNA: TGTGCCAGCTCAAGTCACATCGGGACAGGGGGCAACACTGAAGCTTTCTTT. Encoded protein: CASSSHIGTGGNTEAFF.

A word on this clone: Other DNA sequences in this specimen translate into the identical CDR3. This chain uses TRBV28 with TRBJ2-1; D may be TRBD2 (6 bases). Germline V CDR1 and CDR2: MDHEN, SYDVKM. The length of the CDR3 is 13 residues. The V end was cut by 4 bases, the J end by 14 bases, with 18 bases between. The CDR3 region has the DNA TGTGCCAGCAGTTCCCGCTTCGCGGAGGGCGAGTTCTTC. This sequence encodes CASSSRFAEGEFF. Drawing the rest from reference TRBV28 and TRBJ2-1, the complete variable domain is DVKVTQSSRYLVKRTGEKVFLECVQDMDHENMFWYRQDPGLGLRLIYFSYDVKMKEKGDIPEGYSVSREKKERFSLILESASTNQTSMYLCASSSRFAEGEFFGPGTRLTVL.

The CDR3 is CASSPMPGELFF. DNA of the CDR3: TGTGCCAGCAGCCCTATGCCCGGGGAGCTGTTTTTT. The V call is TRBV11-2, the J call TRBJ2-2; D ambiguous. The CDR3 is made up of 12 amino acids. CDR1 and CDR2 (germline): SGHAT, FQNNGV. The V gene lost 5 bases and the J gene lost 6 bases, with 7 bases spanning the gap.

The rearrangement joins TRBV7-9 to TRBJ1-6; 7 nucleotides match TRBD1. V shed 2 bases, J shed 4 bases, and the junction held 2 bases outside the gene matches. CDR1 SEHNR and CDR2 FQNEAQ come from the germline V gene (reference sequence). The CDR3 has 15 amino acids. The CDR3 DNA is TGTGCCAGCAGCTTATGGGGACAGTATAATTCACCCCTCCACTTT. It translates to CASSLWGQYNSPLHF.

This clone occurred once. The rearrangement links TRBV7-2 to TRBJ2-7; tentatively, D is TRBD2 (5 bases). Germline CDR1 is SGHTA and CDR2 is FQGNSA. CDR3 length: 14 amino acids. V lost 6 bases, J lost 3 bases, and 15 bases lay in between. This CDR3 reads CASRTTAGGYEQYF. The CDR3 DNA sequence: TGTGCCAGCAGAACAACGGCAGGAGGCTACGAGCAGTACTTC.

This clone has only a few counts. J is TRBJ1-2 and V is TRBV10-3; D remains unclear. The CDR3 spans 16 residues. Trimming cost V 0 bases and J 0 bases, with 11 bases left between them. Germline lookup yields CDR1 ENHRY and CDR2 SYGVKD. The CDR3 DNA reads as TGTGCCATCAGTGAGTCCCCTTACGCAGCTAACTATGGCTACACCTTC. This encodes CAISESPYAANYGYTF.

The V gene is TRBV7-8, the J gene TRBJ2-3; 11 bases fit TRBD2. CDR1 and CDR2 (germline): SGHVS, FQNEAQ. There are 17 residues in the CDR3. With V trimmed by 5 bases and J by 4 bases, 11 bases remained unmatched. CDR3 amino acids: CASSVSGLAAIPDTQYF. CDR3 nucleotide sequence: TGTGCCAGCAGCGTCTCGGGACTAGCGGCTATACCAGATACGCAGTATTTT.

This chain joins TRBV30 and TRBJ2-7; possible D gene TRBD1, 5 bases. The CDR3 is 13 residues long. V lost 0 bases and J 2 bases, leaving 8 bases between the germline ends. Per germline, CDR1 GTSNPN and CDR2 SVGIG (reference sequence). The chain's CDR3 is CAWSVQGPYEQYF. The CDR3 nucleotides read TGTGCCTGGAGTGTCCAGGGTCCCTACGAGCAGTACTTC.

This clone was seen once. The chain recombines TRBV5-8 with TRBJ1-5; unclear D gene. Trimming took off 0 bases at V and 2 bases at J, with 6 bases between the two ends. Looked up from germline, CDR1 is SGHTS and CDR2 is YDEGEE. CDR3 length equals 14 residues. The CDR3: CASSLESGNQPQHF. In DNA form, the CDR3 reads TGTGCCAGCAGCTTGGAGTCAGGCAATCAGCCCCAGCATTTT.

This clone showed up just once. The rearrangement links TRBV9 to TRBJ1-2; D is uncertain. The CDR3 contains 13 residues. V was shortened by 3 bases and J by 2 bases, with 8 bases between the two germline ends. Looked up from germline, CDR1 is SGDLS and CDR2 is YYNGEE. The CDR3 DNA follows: TGTGCCAGCAGCGACAGCCCGAACTATGGCTACACCTTC. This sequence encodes CASSDSPNYGYTF.

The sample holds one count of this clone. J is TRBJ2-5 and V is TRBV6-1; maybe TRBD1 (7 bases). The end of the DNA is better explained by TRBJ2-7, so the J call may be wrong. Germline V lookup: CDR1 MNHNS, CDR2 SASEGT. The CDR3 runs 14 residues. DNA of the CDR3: TGTGCCAGCACCCTGACAGGGACTCCCTACGAGCAGTACTTC. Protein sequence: CASTLTGTPYEQYF.

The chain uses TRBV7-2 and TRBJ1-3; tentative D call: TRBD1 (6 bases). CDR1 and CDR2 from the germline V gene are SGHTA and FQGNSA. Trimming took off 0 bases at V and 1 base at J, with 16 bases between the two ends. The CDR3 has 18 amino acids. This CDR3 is CASSLALIGGGSGNTIYF. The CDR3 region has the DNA TGTGCCAGCAGCTTAGCGCTAATAGGGGGTGGGTCTGGAAACACCATATATTTT.

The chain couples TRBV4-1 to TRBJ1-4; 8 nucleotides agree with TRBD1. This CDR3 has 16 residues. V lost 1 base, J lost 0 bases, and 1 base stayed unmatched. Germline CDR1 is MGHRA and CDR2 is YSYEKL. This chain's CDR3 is CASSQGQGTTNEKLFF. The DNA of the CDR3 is TGCGCCAGCAGCCAAGGACAGGGGACAACTAATGAAAAACTGTTTTTT.

CDR3 amino acids: CASALAGFYEQYF. The CDR3 DNA reads as TGTGCCAGCGCGCTAGCGGGATTCTACGAGCAGTACTTC. The chain has TRBV11-2 and TRBJ2-7; 9 bases fit TRBD2. This CDR3 contains 13 residues. The trim removed 8 bases at V and 3 bases at J, leaving 5 bases unmatched. In germline, CDR1 is SGHAT, CDR2 FQNNGV.

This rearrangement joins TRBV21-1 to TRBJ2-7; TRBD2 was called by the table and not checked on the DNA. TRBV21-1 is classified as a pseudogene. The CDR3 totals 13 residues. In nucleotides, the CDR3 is TGTGCCAGCAGCAAAGACATCGGCGGCGAGCAGTACTTC. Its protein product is CASSKDIGGEQYF.

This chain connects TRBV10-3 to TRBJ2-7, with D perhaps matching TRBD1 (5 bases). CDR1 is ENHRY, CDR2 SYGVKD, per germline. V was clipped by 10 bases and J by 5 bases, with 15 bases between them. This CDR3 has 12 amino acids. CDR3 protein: CATNGGANEQYF. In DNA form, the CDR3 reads TGTGCCACCAACGGTGGGGCCAACGAGCAGTACTTC.

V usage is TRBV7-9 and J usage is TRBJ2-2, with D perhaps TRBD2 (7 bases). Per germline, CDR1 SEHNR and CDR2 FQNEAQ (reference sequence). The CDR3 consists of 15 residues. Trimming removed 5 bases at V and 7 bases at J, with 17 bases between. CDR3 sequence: CASSRGADPYGELFF. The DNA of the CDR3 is TGTGCCAGCAGCCGGGGGGCAGATCCCTACGGGGAGCTGTTTTTT.

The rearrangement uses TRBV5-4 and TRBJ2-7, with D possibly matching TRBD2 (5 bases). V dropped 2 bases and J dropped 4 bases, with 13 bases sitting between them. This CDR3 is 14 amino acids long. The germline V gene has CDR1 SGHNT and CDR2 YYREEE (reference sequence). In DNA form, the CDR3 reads TGTGCCAGCAGCTTTGTAGGGAGAGTATACGAGCAGTACTTC. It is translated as CASSFVGRVYEQYF.

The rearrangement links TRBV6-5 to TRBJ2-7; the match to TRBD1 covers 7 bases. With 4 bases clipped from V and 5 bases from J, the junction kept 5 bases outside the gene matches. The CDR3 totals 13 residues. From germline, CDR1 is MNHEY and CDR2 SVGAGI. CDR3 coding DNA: TGTGCCAGCAGTTTCAGGGGGACGGACGAGCAGTACTTC. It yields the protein CASSFRGTDEQYF.